This T cell receptor beta chain appears in the sequencing data of a study of blood T cells in healthy people across ages. The wider study: Roughly one uniquely barcoded beta molecule per two T cells was captured.

The V end lost 9 bases, the J end lost 5 bases, and 19 bases lay between the germline ends. The germline V gene encodes CDR1 SGHTA and CDR2 FQGTGA. This CDR3 is 14 amino acids long. Of note for this clonotype: The target antigen is unknown.

PCR was performed a second time for about 7 to 11 cycles using a sample-barcoded 5' primer and a J-beta primer mix. Through a template-switch adaptor with 12 random nucleotides, each cDNA molecule received a tag. Each CDR3 protein is one row after TCRdb ran MiXCR on the 5' RACE reads. The sample carries roughly 1.7 million distinct CDR3 sequences, about 35% recorded once. Study results and limitations: It was held that the diversity estimates obtained from one million T cells were underestimates. While age rose, TCR beta diversity per million T cells dropped in a roughly linear way.

V usage is TRBV7-3 and J usage is TRBJ1-2; tentative D call: TRBD1 (6 bases). The sample consisted of blood. This sequence originates from a woman aged 25 to 39 in good health. Here the CDR3 DNA reads TGTGCCAGACTGTGGGGGGGGGCCCCGTATGGCTACACCTTC. This encodes CARLWGGAPYGYTF.